This section outlines one TCR beta chain sequence together with its context. The data originate from a study of blood T cell repertoires in COVID-19. Study context: Recovered status applied to Cohort 3 donors who had two consecutive negative PCRs. It also applied to those with clearance or with symptom resolution. Italy, Spain and the United States were the sources of the convalescent and acute COVID-19 samples. T cells, B-cell-depleted T cells, or PBMCs supplied cDNA or gDNA.

CDR1 is LGHNA and CDR2 is YSLEER in the germline V gene. The length of the CDR3 is 14 residues. With V trimmed by 3 bases and J by 6 bases, 5 bases remained unmatched. Recruitment covered 20 to 25 US areas and drew participants whose ages spanned about 18 to 90 years. The assay was immunoSEQ multiplex PCR, and TCRdb's table has in-frame clones only and misses some. This table has roughly 150,000 clones, around 80% appearing once. The TCR was taken from a woman aged 70 to 79 in a cohort exposed to, infected with or recovered from COVID-19 (not recorded which). Sequenced sample: PBMCs or T cells enriched from blood (not recorded which). This rearrangement joins TRBV4-3 to TRBJ2-7; 10 nucleotides align to TRBD2. The CDR3 sequence: CASSQAQREGEQYF. Written as DNA, the CDR3 is TGCGCCAGCAGCCAGGCTCAGCGGGAGGGCGAGCAGTACTTC.